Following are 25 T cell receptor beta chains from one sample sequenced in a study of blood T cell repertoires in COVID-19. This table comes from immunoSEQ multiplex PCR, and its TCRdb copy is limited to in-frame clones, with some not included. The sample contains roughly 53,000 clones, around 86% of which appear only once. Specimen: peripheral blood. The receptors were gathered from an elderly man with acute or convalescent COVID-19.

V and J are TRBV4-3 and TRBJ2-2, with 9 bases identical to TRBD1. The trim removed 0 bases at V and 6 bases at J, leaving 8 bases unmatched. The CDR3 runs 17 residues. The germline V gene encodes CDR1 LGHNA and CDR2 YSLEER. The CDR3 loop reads CASSQDIGTGKAGELFF. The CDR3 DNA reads TGCGCCAGCAGCCAAGATATAGGGACAGGGAAAGCCGGGGAGCTGTTTTTT.

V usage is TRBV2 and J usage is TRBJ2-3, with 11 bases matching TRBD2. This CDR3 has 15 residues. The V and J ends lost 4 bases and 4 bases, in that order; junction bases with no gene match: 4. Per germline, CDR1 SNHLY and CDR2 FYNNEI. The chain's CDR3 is CASSVTSGGSDTQYF. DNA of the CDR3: TGTGCCAGCAGTGTTACTAGCGGGGGATCAGATACGCAGTATTTT.

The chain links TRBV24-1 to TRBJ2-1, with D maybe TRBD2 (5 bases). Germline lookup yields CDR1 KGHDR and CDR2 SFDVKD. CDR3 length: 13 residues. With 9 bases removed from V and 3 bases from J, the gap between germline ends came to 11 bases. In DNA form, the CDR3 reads TGTGCCACCTCCCGGGGTGACTACAATGAGCAGTTCTTC. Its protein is CATSRGDYNEQFF.

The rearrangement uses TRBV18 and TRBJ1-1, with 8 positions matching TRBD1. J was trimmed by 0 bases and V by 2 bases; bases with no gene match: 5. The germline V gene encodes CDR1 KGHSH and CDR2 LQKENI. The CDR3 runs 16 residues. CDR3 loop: CASSPTGQVLNTEAFF. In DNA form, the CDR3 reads TGTGCCAGCTCACCAACGGGACAGGTTTTGAACACTGAAGCTTTCTTT.

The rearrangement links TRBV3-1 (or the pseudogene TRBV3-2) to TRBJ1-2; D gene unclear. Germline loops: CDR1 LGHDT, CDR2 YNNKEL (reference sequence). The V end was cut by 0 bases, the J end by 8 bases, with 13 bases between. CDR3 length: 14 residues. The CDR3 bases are TGTGCCAGCAGCCAAGATGAAGGACTCAGGGGCTACACCTTC. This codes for CASSQDEGLRGYTF.

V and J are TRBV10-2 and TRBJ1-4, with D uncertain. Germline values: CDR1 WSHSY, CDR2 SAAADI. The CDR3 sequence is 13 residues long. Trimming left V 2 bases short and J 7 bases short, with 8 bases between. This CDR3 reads CASSERRFEKLFF. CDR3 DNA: TGCGCCAGCAGTGAGAGGAGGTTTGAAAAACTGTTTTTT.

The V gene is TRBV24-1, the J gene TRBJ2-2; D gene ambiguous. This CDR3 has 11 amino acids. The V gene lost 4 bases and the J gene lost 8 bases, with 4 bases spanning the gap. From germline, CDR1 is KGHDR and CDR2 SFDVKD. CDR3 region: CATSETGELFF. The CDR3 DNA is TGTGCCACCAGTGAGACAGGGGAGCTGTTTTTT.

The CDR3 nucleotides are TGTGCCAGCAGCGTAGATCCGGGAGCAGATACGCAGTATTTT. Encoded protein: CASSVDPGADTQYF. The chain recombines TRBV9 with TRBJ2-3, with TRBD2 as a possible D gene (6 bases). V was pared by 0 bases and J by 4 bases, with 9 bases between. Germline CDR1 and CDR2: SGDLS and YYNGEE. The CDR3 has 14 residues.

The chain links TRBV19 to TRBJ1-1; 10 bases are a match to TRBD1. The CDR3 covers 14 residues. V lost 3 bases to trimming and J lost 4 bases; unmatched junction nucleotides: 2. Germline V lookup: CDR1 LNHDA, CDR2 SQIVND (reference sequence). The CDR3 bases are TGTGCCAGTAGTATCAGGGACAGGGGCACTGAAGCTTTCTTT. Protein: CASSIRDRGTEAFF. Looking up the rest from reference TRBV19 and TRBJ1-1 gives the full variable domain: DGGITQSPKYLFRKEGQNVTLSCEQNLNHDAMYWYRQDPGQGLRLIYYSQIVNDFQKGDIAEGYSVSREKKESFPLTVTSAQKNPTAFYLCASSIRDRGTEAFFGQGTRLTVV.

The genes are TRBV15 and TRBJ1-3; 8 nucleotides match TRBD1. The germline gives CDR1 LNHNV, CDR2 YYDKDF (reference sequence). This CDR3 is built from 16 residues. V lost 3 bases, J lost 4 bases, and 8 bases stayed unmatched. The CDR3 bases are TGTGCCACCAGCAGCGCAGACAGGGGCTACGGAAACACCATATATTTT. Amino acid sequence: CATSSADRGYGNTIYF.

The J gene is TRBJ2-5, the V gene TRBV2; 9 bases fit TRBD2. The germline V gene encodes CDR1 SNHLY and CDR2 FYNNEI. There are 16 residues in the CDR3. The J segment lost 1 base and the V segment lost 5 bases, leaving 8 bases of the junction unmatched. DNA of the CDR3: TGTGCCAGCAGTATGCGACTAGCGGAGCGCCAAGAGACCCAGTACTTC. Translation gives CASSMRLAERQETQYF.

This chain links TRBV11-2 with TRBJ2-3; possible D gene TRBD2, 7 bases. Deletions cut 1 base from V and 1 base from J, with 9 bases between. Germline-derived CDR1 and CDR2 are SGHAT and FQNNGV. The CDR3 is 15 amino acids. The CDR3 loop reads CASSLGGGRTDTQYF. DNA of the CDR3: TGTGCCAGCAGCTTAGGCGGGGGCCGCACAGATACGCAGTATTTT.

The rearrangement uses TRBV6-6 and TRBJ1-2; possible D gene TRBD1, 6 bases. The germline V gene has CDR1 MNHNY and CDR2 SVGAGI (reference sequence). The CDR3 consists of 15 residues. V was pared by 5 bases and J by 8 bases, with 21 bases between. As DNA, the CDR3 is TGTGCCAGCAGTATAGGGGTAGGGGGAGGGAGAGGCTACACCTTC. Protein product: CASSIGVGGGRGYTF.

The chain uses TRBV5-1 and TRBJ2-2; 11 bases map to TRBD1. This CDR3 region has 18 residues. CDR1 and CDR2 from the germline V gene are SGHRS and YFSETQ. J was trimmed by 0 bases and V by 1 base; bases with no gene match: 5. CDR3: CASSLRDRGSSNTGELFF. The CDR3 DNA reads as TGCGCCAGCAGCTTGAGGGACAGGGGGTCTTCGAACACCGGGGAGCTGTTTTTT.

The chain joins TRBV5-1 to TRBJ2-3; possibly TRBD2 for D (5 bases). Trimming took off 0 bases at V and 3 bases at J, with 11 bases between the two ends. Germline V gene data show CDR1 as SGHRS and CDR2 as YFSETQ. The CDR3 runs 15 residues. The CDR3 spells CASSLARGPTDTQYF. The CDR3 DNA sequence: TGCGCCAGCAGCTTGGCCCGCGGGCCGACAGATACGCAGTATTTT.

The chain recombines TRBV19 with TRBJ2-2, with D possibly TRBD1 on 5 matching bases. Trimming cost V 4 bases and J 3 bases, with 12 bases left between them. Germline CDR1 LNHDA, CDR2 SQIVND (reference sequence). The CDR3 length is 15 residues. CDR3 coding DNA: TGTGCCAGTAGTAAGGCAGGGTTAGACACCGGGGAGCTGTTTTTT. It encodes CASSKAGLDTGELFF.

The DNA for the CDR3 is TGCGCCAGCAGTCCCCCTTCTTGTTCTCTAGCCAAAAACATTCAGTACTTC. Its translation: CASSPPSCSLAKNIQYF. The chain combines TRBV23-1 with TRBJ2-4; D is unclear. TRBV23-1 is marked as an open reading frame, function uncertain. The CDR3 runs 17 residues. Between the trimmed V and J ends, which lost 4 bases and 0 bases, there was a span of 16 bases.

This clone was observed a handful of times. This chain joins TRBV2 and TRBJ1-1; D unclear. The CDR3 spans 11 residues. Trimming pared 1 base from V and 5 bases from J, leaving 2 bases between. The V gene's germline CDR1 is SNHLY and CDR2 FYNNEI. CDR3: CASSEVTEAFF. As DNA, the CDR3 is TGTGCCAGCAGTGAAGTAACTGAAGCTTTCTTT.

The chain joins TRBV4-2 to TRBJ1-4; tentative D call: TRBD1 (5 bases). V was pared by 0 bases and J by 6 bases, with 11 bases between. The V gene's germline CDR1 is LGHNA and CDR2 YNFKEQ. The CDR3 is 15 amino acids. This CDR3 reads CASSQDPGMDEKLFF. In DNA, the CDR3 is TGTGCCAGCAGCCAAGATCCAGGGATGGATGAAAAACTGTTTTTT.

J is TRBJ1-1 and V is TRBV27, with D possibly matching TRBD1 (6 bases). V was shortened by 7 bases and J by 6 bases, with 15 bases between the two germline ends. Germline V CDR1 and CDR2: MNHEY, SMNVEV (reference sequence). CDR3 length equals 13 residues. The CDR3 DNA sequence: TGTGCCAGCACCTCAGGGGTTCGGGCTGAAGCTTTCTTT. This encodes CASTSGVRAEAFF.

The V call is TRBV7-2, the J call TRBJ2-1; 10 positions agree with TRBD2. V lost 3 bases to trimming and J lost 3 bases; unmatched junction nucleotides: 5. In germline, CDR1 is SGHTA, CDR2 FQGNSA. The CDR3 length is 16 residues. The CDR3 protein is CASSFLAGAIYNEQFF. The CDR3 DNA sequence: TGTGCCAGCAGCTTCCTAGCGGGGGCGATCTACAATGAGCAGTTCTTC.

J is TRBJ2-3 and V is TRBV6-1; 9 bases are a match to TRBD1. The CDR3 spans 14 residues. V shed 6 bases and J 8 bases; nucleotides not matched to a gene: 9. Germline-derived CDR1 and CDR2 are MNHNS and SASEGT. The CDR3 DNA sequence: TGTGCCAGCAGCCTTGGGACAGGGAAGGGTACGCAGTATTTT. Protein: CASSLGTGKGTQYF.

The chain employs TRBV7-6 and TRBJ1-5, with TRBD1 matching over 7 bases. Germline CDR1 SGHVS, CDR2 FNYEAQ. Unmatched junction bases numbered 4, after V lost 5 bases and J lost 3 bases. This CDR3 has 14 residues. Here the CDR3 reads CASSQGTVNQPQHF. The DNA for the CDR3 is TGTGCCAGCAGCCAAGGGACAGTCAATCAGCCCCAGCATTTT. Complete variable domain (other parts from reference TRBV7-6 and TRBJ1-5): GAGVSQSPRYKVTKRGQDVALRCDPISGHVSLYWYRQALGQGPEFLTYFNYEAQQDKSGLPNDRFSAERPEGSISTLTIQRTEQRDSAMYRCASSQGTVNQPQHFGDGTRLSIL.

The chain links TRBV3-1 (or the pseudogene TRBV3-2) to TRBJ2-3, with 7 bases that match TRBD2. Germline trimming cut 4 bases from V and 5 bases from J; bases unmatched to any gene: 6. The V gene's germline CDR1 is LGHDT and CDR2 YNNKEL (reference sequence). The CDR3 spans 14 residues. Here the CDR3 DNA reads TGTGCCAGCAGCCTGGGACTACTTTTAGATACGCAGTATTTT. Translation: CASSLGLLLDTQYF.

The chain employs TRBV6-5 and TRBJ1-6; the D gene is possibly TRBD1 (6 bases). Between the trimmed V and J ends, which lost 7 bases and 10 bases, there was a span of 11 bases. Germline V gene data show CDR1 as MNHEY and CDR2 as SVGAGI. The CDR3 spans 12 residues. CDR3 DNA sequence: TGTGCCAGCAACAGGGTGGACTCACCCCTCCACTTT. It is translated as CASNRVDSPLHF.